Shown below are 21 T cell receptor beta chains from a single sample sequenced in a study of T cell responses to AZD1222 COVID-19 vaccine. Sequencing used immunoSEQ multiplex PCR; TCRdb keeps in-frame clones, though not all of them. Of some 150,000 clones listed, about 92% are singletons. The source material was peripheral blood, sampled on day 0 of AZD1222 vaccination. The receptors shown here come from an adult in good health.

This chain joins TRBV6-5 and TRBJ1-1; 9 bases fit TRBD1. From germline, CDR1 is MNHEY and CDR2 SVGAGI. V was clipped by 1 base and J by 3 bases; unmatched bases: 3. The CDR3 is made up of 15 amino acids. CDR3 DNA sequence: TGTGCCAGCAGTTACTGGGGACAGGGCGACACTGAAGCTTTCTTT. It codes for CASSYWGQGDTEAFF.

This rearrangement joins TRBV10-3 to TRBJ1-2; 9 nucleotides match TRBD1. The V segment lost 0 bases and the J segment 2 bases; nucleotides outside the gene matches: 7. CDR1 is ENHRY, CDR2 SYGVKD, per germline. This CDR3 is built from 17 residues. This chain's CDR3 is CAISESPGQGLNYGYTF. The CDR3 DNA reads TGTGCCATCAGTGAGTCACCGGGACAGGGTTTAAACTATGGCTACACCTTC.

The chain couples TRBV9 to TRBJ2-5; D gene uncertain. The CDR3 sequence is 15 residues long. The germline V gene encodes CDR1 SGDLS and CDR2 YYNGEE. Trimming shortened V by 0 bases and J by 0 bases, and 9 bases separated the two germline ends. In DNA, the CDR3 is TGTGCCAGCAGCGTAGGGGCGAGTTACCAAGAGACCCAGTACTTC. Protein product: CASSVGASYQETQYF.

The V call is TRBV7-8, the J call TRBJ1-4, with 7 bases fitting TRBD1. The germline CDR1 and CDR2 sequences are SGHVS and FQNEAQ. There are 20 residues in the CDR3. V shed 1 base and J 3 bases; nucleotides not matched to a gene: 17. DNA for the CDR3: TGTGCCAGCAGCTTAGAGATTGGTGGGACAGCTTTTTTTGCTAATGAAAAACTGTTTTTT. Its protein product is CASSLEIGGTAFFANEKLFF.

The chain carries TRBV5-1 and TRBJ1-4; D is ambiguous. Germline CDR1 is SGHRS and CDR2 is YFSETQ. V dropped 2 bases and J dropped 0 bases, with 8 bases sitting between them. This CDR3 contains 15 residues. This CDR3 is CASSFGSATNEKLFF. The CDR3 DNA is TGCGCCAGCAGCTTCGGCAGTGCAACTAATGAAAAACTGTTTTTT.

V and J are TRBV18 and TRBJ1-1; D call uncertain. CDR1 and CDR2 from the germline V gene are KGHSH and LQKENI. The V gene lost 5 bases and the J gene lost 6 bases, with 19 bases spanning the gap. The CDR3 runs to 15 residues. In DNA, the CDR3 is TGTGCCAGCTCATCAGACGTGGGTGCGGTTTCTGAAGCTTTCTTT. Protein sequence: CASSSDVGAVSEAFF.

The V call is TRBV7-3, the J call TRBJ2-7, with 7 bases that match TRBD1. The CDR3 runs to 16 residues. Germline trimming cut 5 bases from V and 6 bases from J; bases unmatched to any gene: 16. Germline-derived CDR1 and CDR2 are SGHTA and FQGTGA. The CDR3 loop is CASSQEATGLRGEQYF. CDR3 nucleotides: TGTGCCAGCAGCCAAGAGGCGACAGGGTTAAGAGGCGAGCAGTACTTC.

The V gene is TRBV5-8, the J gene TRBJ2-1; 9 nucleotides align to TRBD2. Germline assignment: CDR1 SGHTS and CDR2 YDEGEE. The CDR3 sequence is 16 residues long. J lost 5 bases, V lost 4 bases, and 10 bases had no gene match. In DNA form, the CDR3 reads TGTGCCAGCAGCCGAGGTAGCGGGAGTATTCACAATGAGCAGTTCTTC. This translates into CASSRGSGSIHNEQFF.

This clone was seen a single time. V gene TRBV2 combines with J gene TRBJ2-5; no definite D call. This CDR3 contains 11 residues. Deletions cut 3 bases from V and 3 bases from J, with 2 bases between. Looked up from germline, CDR1 is SNHLY and CDR2 is FYNNEI. CDR3 DNA sequence: TGTGCCAGCAGTGAGGAAGAGACCCAGTACTTC. Translated: CASSEEETQYF.

The rearrangement joins TRBV21-1 to TRBJ2-3; whether TRBD2, the table's D call, matches the DNA was not checked. TRBV21-1 is assigned pseudogene status. The CDR3 is 16 residues long. The CDR3 sequence is CASSKGTSGRTDTQYF. The CDR3 DNA follows: TGTGCCAGCAGCAAAGGCACTAGCGGGAGAACAGATACGCAGTATTTT.

This chain uses TRBV5-1 with TRBJ2-5; 9 bases agree with TRBD1. The CDR3 contains 15 residues. V lost 3 bases to trimming and J lost 4 bases; unmatched junction nucleotides: 7. Germline V gene data show CDR1 as SGHRS and CDR2 as YFSETQ. CDR3: CASSSQGALGETQYF. The CDR3 bases are TGCGCCAGCAGCTCACAGGGGGCGCTGGGAGAGACCCAGTACTTC.

This clone appeared a single time. The rearrangement joins TRBV11-3 to TRBJ2-1; 12 bases map to TRBD2. The trim removed 0 bases at V and 15 bases at J, leaving 9 bases unmatched. Germline CDR1 is SGHNT and CDR2 is YENEEA. This CDR3 comprises 15 residues. The CDR3, as DNA: TGTGCCAGCAGCTTAGATCCTAGCGGGAGGGCCGGGCGGTTCTTC. Its protein is CASSLDPSGRAGRFF.

The sample holds one count of this clone. This chain joins TRBV20-1 and TRBJ2-7, with 7 nucleotides matching TRBD2. There are 14 residues in the CDR3. V lost 3 bases to trimming and J lost 7 bases; unmatched junction nucleotides: 12. Germline CDR1 is DFQATT and CDR2 is SNEGSKA (reference sequence). DNA for the CDR3: TGCAGTGCTAGTCTTCGTGCGGGAGCAAGTGAGCAGTACTTC. Its protein is CSASLRAGASEQYF.

The chain couples TRBV28 to TRBJ1-6, with TRBD1 as a possible D gene (5 bases). The CDR3 runs to 12 residues. V lost 8 bases and J lost 7, with 9 bases in between. CDR1 and CDR2 from the germline V gene are MDHEN and SYDVKM. The CDR3 nucleotides read TGTGCCAGCCGGGACGGAAATTCACCCCTCCACTTT. The encoded protein is CASRDGNSPLHF. The complete variable domain, with remaining parts taken from reference TRBV28 and TRBJ1-6, reads DVKVTQSSRYLVKRTGEKVFLECVQDMDHENMFWYRQDPGLGLRLIYFSYDVKMKEKGDIPEGYSVSREKKERFSLILESASTNQTSMYLCASRDGNSPLHFGNGTRLTVT.

This sequence joins TRBV6-5 and TRBJ1-6; 9 bases line up with TRBD1. The CDR3 length is 13 residues. Trimming cost V 7 bases and J 6 bases; bases outside gene matches: 1. Looked up from germline, CDR1 is MNHEY and CDR2 is SVGAGI. Written as DNA, the CDR3 is TGTGCCAGCACGGACAGGGGTAATTCACCCCTCCACTTT. Amino acids: CASTDRGNSPLHF.

V and J are TRBV11-2 and TRBJ2-7; tentatively, D is TRBD1 (5 bases). Between the trimmed V and J ends, which lost 6 bases and 4 bases, there was a span of 16 bases. Germline lookup yields CDR1 SGHAT and CDR2 FQNNGV. This CDR3 comprises 14 residues. The CDR3 DNA reads as TGTGCCAGCAGTTCCGACAGAGGTTCGTACGAGCAGTACTTC. Protein sequence: CASSSDRGSYEQYF.

This sequence joins TRBV5-6 and TRBJ1-1; weak D call: TRBD1 (5 bases). This CDR3 spans 14 amino acids. The germline V gene encodes CDR1 SGHDT and CDR2 YYEEEE. The ends were cut back, 0 bases at V and 4 bases at J, with 10 bases in the middle. CDR3 residues: CASSLGRGITEAFF. CDR3 coding DNA: TGTGCCAGCAGCTTGGGTAGGGGAATCACTGAAGCTTTCTTT.

This chain links TRBV2 with TRBJ2-4; TRBD1 agrees at 9 bases. Germline loops: CDR1 SNHLY, CDR2 FYNNEI. The CDR3 runs 15 residues. The V and J ends lost 4 bases and 0 bases, in that order; junction bases with no gene match: 1. CDR3 coding DNA: TGTGCCAGCAGTGGGACAGGGGAAGCCAAAAACATTCAGTACTTC. Its protein product is CASSGTGEAKNIQYF. Based on the CDR3 plus reference TRBV2 and TRBJ2-4, the full variable domain is EPEVTQTPSHQVTQMGQEVILRCVPISNHLYFYWYRQILGQKVEFLVSFYNNEISEKSEIFDDQFSVERPDGSNFTLKIRSTKLEDSAMYFCASSGTGEAKNIQYFGAGTRLSVL.

The rearrangement joins TRBV11-2 to TRBJ2-1, with a tentative D call TRBD2 (5 bases). Trimming took off 0 bases at V and 6 bases at J, with 6 bases between the two ends. Germline V CDR1 and CDR2: SGHAT, FQNNGV. The CDR3 is 13 residues long. The CDR3 nucleotides are TGTGCCAGCAGCTTAGAGGACTTCAATGAGCAGTTCTTC. It yields the protein CASSLEDFNEQFF.

The chain combines TRBV19 with TRBJ1-2, with D possibly being TRBD1 (5 bases). V was cut by 3 bases and J by 7 bases, with 12 bases left in between. Germline lookup yields CDR1 LNHDA and CDR2 SQIVND (reference sequence). The CDR3 length is 13 residues. The CDR3 bases are TGTGCCAGTAGTATCCCAGGGTTCGTTGGCTACACCTTC. Encoded protein: CASSIPGFVGYTF.

As to this clone: This same CDR3 is encoded by further DNA sequences in the sample. V usage is TRBV3-1 (or the pseudogene TRBV3-2) and J usage is TRBJ1-1, with D perhaps TRBD1 (5 bases). The germline CDR1 and CDR2 sequences are LGHDT and YNNKEL (reference sequence). CDR3 length: 13 amino acids. The germline V and J ends were trimmed by 1 base and 4 bases, with 7 bases remaining between them. CDR3: CASSQGGGTEAFF. The CDR3 nucleotides read TGTGCCAGCAGCCAAGGGGGGGGCACTGAAGCTTTCTTT.